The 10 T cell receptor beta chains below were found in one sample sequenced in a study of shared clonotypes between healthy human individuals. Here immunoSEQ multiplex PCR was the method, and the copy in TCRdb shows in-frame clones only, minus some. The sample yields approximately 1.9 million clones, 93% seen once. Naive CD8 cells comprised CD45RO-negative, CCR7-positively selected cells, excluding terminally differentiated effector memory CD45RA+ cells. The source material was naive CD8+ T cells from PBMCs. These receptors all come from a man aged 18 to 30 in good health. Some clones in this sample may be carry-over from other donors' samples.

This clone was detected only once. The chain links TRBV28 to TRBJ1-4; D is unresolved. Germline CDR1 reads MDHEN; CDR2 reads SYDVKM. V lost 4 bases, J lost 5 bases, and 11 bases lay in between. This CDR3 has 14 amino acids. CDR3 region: CASSSPLGNEKLFF. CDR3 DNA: TGTGCCAGCAGTTCTCCCTTGGGGAATGAAAAACTGTTTTTT.

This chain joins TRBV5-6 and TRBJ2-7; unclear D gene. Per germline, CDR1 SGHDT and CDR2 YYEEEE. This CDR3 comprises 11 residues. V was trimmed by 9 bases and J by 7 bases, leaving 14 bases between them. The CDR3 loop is CATGRSGEQYF. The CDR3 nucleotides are TGTGCCACCGGACGCAGTGGTGAGCAGTACTTC.

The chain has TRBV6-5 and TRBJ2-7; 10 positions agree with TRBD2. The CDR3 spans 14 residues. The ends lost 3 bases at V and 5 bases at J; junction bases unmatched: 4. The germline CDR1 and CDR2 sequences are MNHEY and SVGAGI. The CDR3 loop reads CASSYTSGNHEQYF. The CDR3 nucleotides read TGTGCCAGCAGTTATACTAGCGGGAACCACGAGCAGTACTTC.

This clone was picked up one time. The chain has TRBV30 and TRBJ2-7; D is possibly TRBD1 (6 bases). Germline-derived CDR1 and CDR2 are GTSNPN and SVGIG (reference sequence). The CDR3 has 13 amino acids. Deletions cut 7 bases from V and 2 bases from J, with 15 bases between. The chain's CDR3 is CAYSRTATYEQYF. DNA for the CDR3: TGTGCCTACAGCAGGACAGCCACCTACGAGCAGTACTTC.

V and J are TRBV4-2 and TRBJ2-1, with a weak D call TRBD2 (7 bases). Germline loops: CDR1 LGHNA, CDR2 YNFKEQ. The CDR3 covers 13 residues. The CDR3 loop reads CAYGGAGANEQFF. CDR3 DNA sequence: TGTGCATATGGCGGGGCGGGGGCGAATGAGCAGTTCTTC.

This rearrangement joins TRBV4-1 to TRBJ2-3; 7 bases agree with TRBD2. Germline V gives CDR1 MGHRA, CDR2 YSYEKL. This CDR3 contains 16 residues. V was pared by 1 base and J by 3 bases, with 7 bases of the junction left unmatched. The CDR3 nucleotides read TGCGCCAGCAGCCAAGTCTTCGCGGGAGTAACAGATACGCAGTATTTT. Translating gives CASSQVFAGVTDTQYF.

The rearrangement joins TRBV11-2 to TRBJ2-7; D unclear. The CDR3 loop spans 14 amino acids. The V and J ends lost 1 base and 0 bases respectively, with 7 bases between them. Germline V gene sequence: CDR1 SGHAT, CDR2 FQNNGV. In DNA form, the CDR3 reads TGTGCCAGCAGCTTAGTCAGGCTCTCCTACGAGCAGTACTTC. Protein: CASSLVRLSYEQYF.

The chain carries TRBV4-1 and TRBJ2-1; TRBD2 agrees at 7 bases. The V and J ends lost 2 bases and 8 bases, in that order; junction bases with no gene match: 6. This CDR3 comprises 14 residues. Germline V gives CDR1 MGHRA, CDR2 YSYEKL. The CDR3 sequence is CASSQTPSGHEQFF. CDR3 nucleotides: TGCGCCAGCAGCCAAACTCCTAGCGGCCATGAGCAGTTCTTC.

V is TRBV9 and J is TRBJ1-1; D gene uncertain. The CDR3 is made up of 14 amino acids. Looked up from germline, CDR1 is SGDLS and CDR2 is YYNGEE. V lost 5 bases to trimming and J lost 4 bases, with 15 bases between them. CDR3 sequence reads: CASRQGSDGTEAFF. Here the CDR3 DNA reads TGTGCCAGCAGACAAGGGAGTGATGGCACTGAAGCTTTCTTT.

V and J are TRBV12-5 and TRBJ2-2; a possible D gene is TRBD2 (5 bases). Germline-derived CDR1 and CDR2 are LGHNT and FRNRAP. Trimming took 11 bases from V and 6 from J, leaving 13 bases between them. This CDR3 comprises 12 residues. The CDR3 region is CAGLTGAGELFF. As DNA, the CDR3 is TGTGCTGGACTGACTGGGGCCGGGGAGCTGTTTTTT.